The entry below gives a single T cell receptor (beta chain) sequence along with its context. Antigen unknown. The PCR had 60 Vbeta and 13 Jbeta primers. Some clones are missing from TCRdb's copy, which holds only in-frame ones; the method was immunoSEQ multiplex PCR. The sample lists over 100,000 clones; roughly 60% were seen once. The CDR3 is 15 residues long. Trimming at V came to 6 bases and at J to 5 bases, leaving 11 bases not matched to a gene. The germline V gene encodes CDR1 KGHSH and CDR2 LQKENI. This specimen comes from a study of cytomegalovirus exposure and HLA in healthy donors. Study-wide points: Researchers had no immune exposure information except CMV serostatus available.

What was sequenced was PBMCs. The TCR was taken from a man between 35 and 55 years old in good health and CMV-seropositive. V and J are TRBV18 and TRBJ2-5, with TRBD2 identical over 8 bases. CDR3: CASSLTSALAETQYF. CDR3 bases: TGTGCCAGCTCGCTGACTAGCGCATTGGCTGAGACCCAGTACTTC.